These 20 T cell receptor beta chains share one sample of origin, sequenced in a study of T cell repertoires in cytomegalovirus infection. TCRdb reanalysed the reads using MiXCR and keeps one entry per CDR3 protein. This table holds some 600,000 distinct CDR3 sequences, 20% to 30% found once. Material for sequencing was CD8+ T cells from PBMCs. The receptors come from a human donor in good health (CMV status not recorded). Some clones in this sample may be carry-over from other donors' samples.

V usage is TRBV9 and J usage is TRBJ2-7, with D unresolved. V was shortened by 1 base and J by 6 bases, with 8 bases between the two germline ends. This CDR3 is built from 12 residues. CDR1 is SGDLS and CDR2 is YYNGEE in the germline V gene. CDR3 sequence reads: CASSVNKGEQYF. The CDR3 DNA reads as TGTGCCAGCAGCGTAAATAAGGGCGAGCAGTACTTC. The entire variable domain, with the rest obtained from reference TRBV9 and TRBJ2-7, is as follows: DSGVTQTPKHLITATGQRVTLRCSPRSGDLSVYWYQQSLDQGLQFLIQYYNGEERAKGNILERFSAQQFPDLHSELNLSSLELGDSALYFCASSVNKGEQYFGPGTRLTVT.

The chain uses TRBV7-9 and TRBJ2-2; 10 positions match TRBD2. Germline CDR1 and CDR2: SEHNR and FQNEAQ (reference sequence). This CDR3 has 18 residues. Trimming at V came to 5 bases and at J to 6 bases, leaving 15 bases not matched to a gene. The CDR3 DNA sequence: TGTGCCAGCAGCCCCGGGGCCAGCGGGGGGGCCCGCGCCGGGGAGCTGTTTTTT. Translating it yields CASSPGASGGARAGELFF. The full variable domain, in which reference TRBV7-9 and TRBJ2-2 provide the parts outside the CDR3, is DTGVSQNPRHKITKRGQNVTFRCDPISEHNRLYWYRQTLGQGPEFLTYFQNEAQLEKSRLLSDRFSAERPKGSFSTLEIQRTEQGDSAMYLCASSPGASGGARAGELFFGEGSRLTVL.

The J gene is TRBJ2-5, the V gene TRBV7-4, with 7 bases aligning to TRBD1. Germline-derived CDR1 and CDR2 are SGHVT and SQSDAQ. The V segment lost 5 bases and the J segment 4 bases; nucleotides outside the gene matches: 4. The CDR3 spans 13 residues. CDR3 residues: CASSRGQRETQYF. CDR3 sequence (DNA): TGTGCCAGCAGCAGGGGGCAGCGAGAGACCCAGTACTTC.

This clonotype was counted at least ten times. The genes are TRBV12-3 or TRBV12-4 and TRBJ2-1; D gene ambiguous. This CDR3 contains 13 residues. V was shortened by 3 bases and J by 5 bases, with 8 bases between the two germline ends. The CDR3 is CASSLASHNEQFF. The CDR3 DNA reads as TGTGCCAGCAGTTTGGCTTCCCACAATGAGCAGTTCTTC.

The V call is TRBV7-9, the J call TRBJ2-3, with 7 bases fitting TRBD1. Germline CDR1 SEHNR, CDR2 FQNEAQ (reference sequence). CDR3 size: 15 residues. J was trimmed by 4 bases and V by 5 bases; bases with no gene match: 9. The CDR3 DNA reads as TGTGCCAGCAGCGATGCCGGACAGGTTTCAGATACGCAGTATTTT. It translates to CASSDAGQVSDTQYF.

This clonotype has ten or more counts. The chain carries TRBV28 and TRBJ2-7; 10 positions match TRBD2. The CDR3 is 18 amino acids. CDR1 is MDHEN, CDR2 SYDVKM, per germline. With V trimmed by 4 bases and J by 2 bases, 14 bases remained unmatched. CDR3 sequence reads: CASSSWILAGEHAYEQYV. The CDR3 DNA follows: TGTGCCAGCAGTTCATGGATCCTAGCGGGGGAGCATGCCTACGAGCAGTACGTC.

V gene TRBV6-6 combines with J gene TRBJ2-3, with a weak D call TRBD2 (5 bases). The CDR3 spans 18 residues. Germline V lookup: CDR1 MNHNY, CDR2 SVGAGI (reference sequence). The V end was cut by 0 bases, the J end by 3 bases, with 19 bases between. The CDR3 protein is CASSYSLALNGETDTQYF. The CDR3 coding sequence is TGTGCCAGCAGTTACTCGTTGGCCCTTAACGGGGAGACAGATACGCAGTATTTT.

This clonotype came up a few times. J is TRBJ1-1 and V is TRBV5-6; no firm D call. The CDR3 totals 15 residues. V lost 0 bases and J 0 bases, leaving 9 bases between the germline ends. Germline CDR1 reads SGHDT; CDR2 reads YYEEEE. The CDR3 bases are TGTGCCAGCAGCTTGGACCCGAATGTGAACACTGAAGCTTTCTTT. Its translation: CASSLDPNVNTEAFF.

This sequence joins TRBV9 and TRBJ2-1, with a tentative D call TRBD2 (6 bases). V lost 0 bases, J lost 5 bases, and 15 bases lay in between. The CDR3 runs 16 residues. Germline CDR1 is SGDLS and CDR2 is YYNGEE. CDR3 DNA sequence: TGTGCCAGCAGCGTAGGCGGGACGGGCGTTGACAATGAGCAGTTCTTC. Translated, it gives CASSVGGTGVDNEQFF.

This clonotype has a count of ten or more. V is TRBV12-3 or TRBV12-4 and J is TRBJ1-5, with D maybe TRBD1 (6 bases). V was clipped by 5 bases and J by 6 bases, with 11 bases between them. The CDR3 covers 13 residues. DNA for the CDR3: TGTGCCAGCAGTCAGGGGAAGGTTCAGCCCCAGCATTTT. Translating gives CASSQGKVQPQHF.

This clonotype came up once. A much larger clone lies one base from this, so it may be a read error. This chain links TRBV7-6 with TRBJ2-7, with D possibly matching TRBD1 (5 bases). Germline V gene sequence: CDR1 SGHVS, CDR2 FNYEAQ. V lost 0 bases to trimming and J lost 3 bases, with 15 bases between them. CDR3 length: 16 residues. CDR3 sequence: CASSLALQATVYEQYF. The DNA for the CDR3 is TGTGCCAGCAGCTTAGCGCTACAGGCTACAGTCTACGAGCAGTACTTC.

This chain uses TRBV12-3 or TRBV12-4 with TRBJ2-7, with D perhaps TRBD2 (8 bases). The CDR3 length is 14 residues. Trimming removed 8 bases at V and 0 bases at J, with 14 bases between. CDR3 nucleotides: TGTGCCAGCCTTCGGGAGGGGGCCTCCTACGAGCAGTACGTC. It yields the protein CASLREGASYEQYV.

This chain links TRBV29-1 with TRBJ2-7, with 9 bases lining up with TRBD1. V was pared by 3 bases and J by 3 bases, with 3 bases of the junction left unmatched. CDR3 length equals 13 residues. Germline CDR1 SQVTM, CDR2 ANQGSEA. CDR3 sequence (DNA): TGCAGCGTTGAGGGGGGACAGGGCTACGAGCAGTACTTC. Translated, it gives CSVEGGQGYEQYF.

This clonotype was counted a few times. The chain couples TRBV7-9 to TRBJ2-2; TRBD2 might be the D (6 bases). Germline V gene data show CDR1 as SEHNR and CDR2 as FQNEAQ (reference sequence). The CDR3 consists of 15 residues. Trimming pared 0 bases from V and 5 bases from J, leaving 10 bases between. The CDR3 reads CASSLAAGPTGELFF. In DNA, the CDR3 is TGTGCCAGCAGCTTAGCAGCGGGTCCTACCGGGGAGCTGTTTTTT. The whole variable domain, filled in from reference TRBV7-9 and TRBJ2-2, reads DTGVSQNPRHKITKRGQNVTFRCDPISEHNRLYWYRQTLGQGPEFLTYFQNEAQLEKSRLLSDRFSAERPKGSFSTLEIQRTEQGDSAMYLCASSLAAGPTGELFFGEGSRLTVL.

V and J are TRBV29-1 and TRBJ1-4; D uncertain. Germline-derived CDR1 and CDR2 are SQVTM and ANQGSEA. The CDR3 is 13 residues long. V was trimmed by 7 bases and J by 7 bases, leaving 16 bases between them. The CDR3 sequence: CSAWDGVGEKLFF. The CDR3 DNA follows: TGCAGCGCATGGGATGGGGTTGGTGAAAAACTGTTTTTT.

At least ten counts were recorded for this clonotype. The chain joins TRBV7-6 to TRBJ2-2; 9 nucleotides match TRBD1. The CDR3 totals 16 residues. Germline V gives CDR1 SGHVS, CDR2 FNYEAQ. With 5 bases clipped from V and 2 bases from J, the junction kept 6 bases outside the gene matches. CDR3 loop: CASSIATGGNTGELFF. CDR3 coding DNA: TGTGCCAGCAGCATCGCGACAGGGGGAAACACCGGGGAGCTGTTTTTT.

This clonotype was seen many times. A read error is possible here, since a much larger clone lies one base away. The chain joins TRBV7-6 to TRBJ2-1; D call uncertain. This CDR3 has 11 amino acids. With 1 base removed from V and 8 bases from J, the gap between germline ends came to 3 bases. In germline, CDR1 is SGHVS, CDR2 FNYEAQ. This CDR3 is CASSLDYEQFF. The DNA of the CDR3 is TGTGCCAGCAGCTTAGACTATGAGCAGTTCTTC.

The chain has TRBV24-1 and TRBJ2-1, with 11 bases lining up with TRBD1. Germline CDR1 and CDR2: KGHDR and SFDVKD. The V gene end was trimmed by 5 bases and the J gene end by 6 bases; junction bases not matched to a gene: 8. The CDR3 is made up of 16 amino acids. CDR3 in DNA: TGTGCCACCAGTGCAACCCGGGACAGGGGGAGCAATGAGCAGTTCTTC. Translated: CATSATRDRGSNEQFF.

The chain links TRBV28 to TRBJ2-3; D not certain. The CDR3 has 13 amino acids. V was cut by 3 bases and J by 4 bases, with 8 bases left in between. The germline CDR1 and CDR2 sequences are MDHEN and SYDVKM. In nucleotides, the CDR3 is TGTGCCAGCAGTTTCCTAGATCCAGATACGCAGTATTTT. Translating gives CASSFLDPDTQYF.

In this sample, this clonotype turned up many times. CDR3 coding DNA: TGTGCCAGCAGCTCCACAGGGGGATACACTGAAGCTTTCTTT. It translates to CASSSTGGYTEAFF. The chain combines TRBV7-9 with TRBJ1-1; 8 bases line up with TRBD1. The CDR3 is 14 residues long. With V trimmed by 4 bases and J by 3 bases, 4 bases remained unmatched. In germline, CDR1 is SEHNR, CDR2 FQNEAQ (reference sequence).